The entry below gives a single T cell receptor (beta chain) sequence along with its context. The specificity of this receptor is unknown. Base qualities are not at hand, and no much larger clone is one base apart. The CDR3, cysteine through phenylalanine, is 19 amino acids long. Just CDR3 DNA is preserved here, 57 bases in frame from base 1. The germline V gene yields SGHTA for CDR1 and FQGTGA for CDR2. Between the V and J ends, shortened by 0 bases and 9 bases respectively, the junction contains 27 bases. The immunoSEQ Assay, a bias-controlled multiplex PCR, was used to amplify TCRbeta CDR3 regions from genomic DNA. The published analysis was carried out like this. The number of nucleated cells in each sample was estimated from the amplification of reference gene primers within the assay. To quantify the absolute abundance of each unique TCRbeta CDR3 rearrangement, sequence reads were collapsed and filtered. For each sample, productive Simpson clonality was calculated as the square root of Simpson's diversity index over productive rearrangements. Sourced from immuneACCESS, this table was stored by TCRdb with only in-frame sequences that have V and J called. A share of the clones is absent; for the studies checked, an unresolved V gene accounts for under half, and the remainder has no known explanation. That table is the source of V, J and clone size, and D and trimming were worked out from the DNA. The sample profile shows 200,000 to 250,000 clones; roughly 79% of them were found once. The ten largest clones represent roughly 8% of the sample.

One collaborating source in Seattle enrolled patients while the patients were actively infected and followed the patients over time throughout the course of disease. Collaborating institutions collected whole blood in K2EDTA tubes following their own protocols. For TCRbeta analysis, collaborators shipped samples as frozen whole blood, isolated PBMCs, or DNA extracted from either of those sample types. The record originates from a study of blood T cell repertoires in COVID-19 (TCRdb year 2020). For the wider study: Collaborator samples came from the United States, Italy and Spain and covered acute and convalescent phases of COVID-19. The prospective study material was composed of cDNA or gDNA derived from T cells, B-cell-depleted T cells, or PBMCs. Subjects who had been exposed to COVID-19, were actively infected with it, or had recovered from it provided the deeply sampled blood TCRbeta repertoires that made up the dataset. The repertoires were released in a freely available public database intended as a resource for research on the immune response to SARS-CoV-2. The samples were drawn from two sources: the first 160 participants of the ongoing ImmuneRACE study, and fewer than 1,500 subjects contributed by 6 global collaborators. A de-identified subject ID, COVID-19 status, age in years and sex were almost always included in the sample metadata. Where available, HLA class I and class II types were obtained from metadata supplied by the sample provider rather than from assay-based typing. Summary of the overall study and its limitations: How much clinical and demographic metadata was included differed by source and by participant, and the metadata was provided uncurated.

Rearrangement joined TRBV7-3 to TRBJ2-1, with TRBD1 as a weak D call on 6 bases. Sequences were obtained from peripheral blood. The TCR sequence derives from a woman at least 80 years old with COVID-19, enrolled during active disease. This receptor carries the CDR3 CASSLTAGTPRPQSGEQFF. The DNA sequence is given as TGTGCCAGCAGCTTAACCGCCGGGACACCAAGACCCCAATCGGGTGAGCAGTTCTTC.